Presented here are 31 T cell receptor beta chains from one specimen sequenced in a study of identical twins. MiXCR, applied by TCRdb to the 5' RACE reads, yields one record per CDR3 protein. In the table there are about 390,000 distinct CDR3 sequences, roughly 10% of which are singletons. The sequenced sample was naive T cells sorted from blood. The receptors were gathered from a woman in her forties or fifties in good health.

This clonotype was recorded at least ten times. The V call is TRBV28, the J call TRBJ2-1; possibly TRBD1 for D (5 bases). Germline CDR1 MDHEN, CDR2 SYDVKM. The CDR3 has 14 residues. Trimming took 7 bases from V and 3 from J, leaving 13 bases between them. The CDR3 DNA follows: TGTGCCAGCATCTCCCCCAGGGACTACAATGAGCAGTTCTTC. This gives the protein CASISPRDYNEQFF.

The chain couples TRBV15 to TRBJ2-3, with 7 bases that match TRBD2. CDR3 length equals 14 residues. CDR1 is LNHNV, CDR2 YYDKDF, per germline (reference sequence). J was trimmed by 4 bases and V by 0 bases; bases with no gene match: 1. As DNA, the CDR3 is TGTGCCACCAGCAGAGAGGGGGGGTCAGATACGCAGTATTTT. Residues: CATSREGGSDTQYF.

The chain is built from TRBV27 and TRBJ1-2, with D possibly matching TRBD1 (5 bases). V lost 8 bases and J 7 bases, leaving 20 bases between the germline ends. CDR1 and CDR2 from the germline V gene are MNHEY and SMNVEV (reference sequence). The length of the CDR3 is 14 residues. Written as DNA, the CDR3 is TGTGCCAGCCGACCTGCAAGTCAGGGTTCTGGCTACACCTTC. Translated, it gives CASRPASQGSGYTF.

The chain combines TRBV11-2 with TRBJ2-7, with D possibly matching TRBD2 (6 bases). The V gene's germline CDR1 is SGHAT and CDR2 FQNNGV. The CDR3 totals 14 residues. The germline V and J ends were trimmed by 5 bases and 3 bases, with 14 bases remaining between them. The chain's CDR3 is CASSALEGRYEQYF. CDR3 DNA sequence: TGTGCCAGCAGCGCCCTGGAGGGACGCTACGAGCAGTACTTC.

This chain links TRBV30 with TRBJ2-5; no reliable D call. V lost 7 bases to trimming and J lost 5 bases, with 11 bases between them. CDR1 is GTSNPN, CDR2 SVGIG, per germline (reference sequence). This CDR3 is 11 amino acids long. The CDR3 bases are TGTGCCTTGAGCTTTTTTGAGACCCAGTACTTC. As protein: CALSFFETQYF.

The chain recombines TRBV12-3 or TRBV12-4 with TRBJ2-7; perhaps D is TRBD1 or TRBD2 (7 bases each). This CDR3 region has 14 residues. V dropped 8 bases and J dropped 3 bases, with 17 bases sitting between them. The CDR3 protein is CASQTSGGVYEQYF. The CDR3 nucleotides read TGTGCCAGCCAAACCTCAGGGGGGGTCTACGAGCAGTACTTC.

The chain joins TRBV5-8 to TRBJ2-6, with D possibly matching TRBD1 (6 bases). Germline values: CDR1 SGHTS, CDR2 YDEGEE. The length of the CDR3 is 15 residues. Trimming stripped 3 bases from V and 1 base from J, with 8 bases between. CDR3 sequence (DNA): TGTGCCAGCAGCTGGGGGCTATCTGGGGCCAACGTCCTGACTTTC. Amino acids: CASSWGLSGANVLTF.

This chain uses TRBV27 with TRBJ2-6; 7 bases align to TRBD1. This CDR3 contains 16 residues. After removal of 5 bases from V and 1 base from J, the junction contained 5 bases not matched to a gene. Germline V CDR1 and CDR2: MNHEY, SMNVEV (reference sequence). CDR3 residues: CASSLTTGSGANVLTF. CDR3 DNA: TGTGCCAGCAGTCTGACGACAGGGTCTGGGGCCAACGTCCTGACTTTC.

Ten or more counts support this clonotype. The chain recombines TRBV5-1 with TRBJ2-1; D call uncertain. The V end lost 1 base, the J end lost 9 bases, and 14 bases lay between the germline ends. The germline V gene has CDR1 SGHRS and CDR2 YFSETQ. This CDR3 has 14 amino acids. CDR3: CASSLTPLESEQFF. For the CDR3, the DNA is TGCGCCAGCAGCTTGACCCCTCTGGAGTCTGAGCAGTTCTTC.

CDR3 DNA: TGTGCCAGCAGCCCGGATGGCGGTTATGGCTCCTACAATGAGCAGTTCTTC. It translates to CASSPDGGYGSYNEQFF. The chain uses TRBV5-4 and TRBJ2-1; D ambiguous. V was pared by 4 bases and J by 0 bases, with 17 bases between. The CDR3 consists of 17 residues. CDR1 and CDR2 (germline): SGHNT, YYREEE (reference sequence).

This rearrangement joins TRBV27 to TRBJ2-1, with D perhaps matching TRBD1 (7 bases). V lost 7 bases and J 7 bases, leaving 8 bases between the germline ends. CDR1 is MNHEY, CDR2 SMNVEV, per germline (reference sequence). The CDR3 is 11 residues long. The DNA for the CDR3 is TGTGCCAGCACAGGGGGGAATGAGCAGTTCTTC. It encodes CASTGGNEQFF.

This clonotype was recorded a few times. The rearrangement uses TRBV4-2 and TRBJ2-1; 14 bases match TRBD2. The germline V gene encodes CDR1 LGHNA and CDR2 YNFKEQ. The V and J ends lost 4 bases and 9 bases, in that order; junction bases with no gene match: 8. The CDR3 is 16 residues long. CDR3 sequence reads: CASSRRLAGGGGEQFF. CDR3 nucleotides: TGTGCCAGCAGCCGGCGACTAGCGGGAGGGGGCGGTGAGCAGTTCTTC.

This clonotype was recorded at least ten times. The V call is TRBV2, the J call TRBJ2-3; D is undetermined. Germline CDR1 reads SNHLY; CDR2 reads FYNNEI. Trimming left V 6 bases short and J 4 bases short, with 20 bases between. The CDR3 consists of 16 residues. CDR3 loop: CASSRIWDRAADTQYF. In DNA, the CDR3 is TGTGCCAGCAGCCGAATTTGGGATAGGGCAGCAGATACGCAGTATTTT.

The chain carries TRBV6-1 and TRBJ2-1; no reliable D call. Germline V gives CDR1 MNHNS, CDR2 SASEGT. The ends were cut back, 7 bases at V and 7 bases at J, with 20 bases in the middle. There are 15 residues in the CDR3. The CDR3, as DNA: TGTGCCAGCAACCTACAGCCGATCGAATTAAATGAGCAGTTCTTC. Amino acid sequence: CASNLQPIELNEQFF.

This rearrangement joins TRBV29-1 to TRBJ2-7; a weak D match, TRBD2 (7 bases). CDR1 and CDR2 from the germline V gene are SQVTM and ANQGSEA. The CDR3 has 13 residues. V lost 7 bases to trimming and J lost 2 bases, with 15 bases between them. The CDR3 DNA follows: TGCAGCGCTACCGCGGGGGCAGCCTACGAGCAGTACTTC. Protein product: CSATAGAAYEQYF.

V is TRBV20-1 and J is TRBJ2-3, with unresolved D. Germline loops: CDR1 DFQATT, CDR2 SNEGSKA (reference sequence). V dropped 0 bases and J dropped 4 bases, with 8 bases sitting between them. The CDR3 consists of 13 residues. The CDR3: CSAREAYPDTQYF. The CDR3 bases are TGCAGTGCTAGAGAGGCTTACCCAGATACGCAGTATTTT.

This clonotype showed up many times. This rearrangement joins TRBV19 to TRBJ2-3; D may be TRBD2 (6 bases). CDR1 and CDR2 from the germline V gene are LNHDA and SQIVND (reference sequence). This CDR3 region has 16 residues. Trimming cost V 0 bases and J 1 base, with 11 bases left between them. This CDR3 is CASSIDGGKGTDTQYF. DNA of the CDR3: TGTGCCAGTAGTATAGATGGAGGGAAGGGCACAGATACGCAGTATTTT.

The chain joins TRBV15 to TRBJ1-3; D might be TRBD1 (5 bases). The CDR3 sequence is 17 residues long. Germline CDR1 LNHNV, CDR2 YYDKDF (reference sequence). Between the trimmed V and J ends, which lost 0 bases and 4 bases, there was a span of 16 bases. The CDR3 protein is CATSREHPQVSGNTIYF. The CDR3 DNA reads TGTGCCACCAGCAGAGAACACCCACAGGTTTCAGGAAACACCATATATTTT.

The chain carries TRBV27 and TRBJ2-7; 9 bases agree with TRBD1. J lost 12 bases, V lost 2 bases, and 11 bases had no gene match. Germline CDR1 is MNHEY and CDR2 is SMNVEV (reference sequence). The CDR3 contains 14 residues. CDR3: CASSLRQGVGWLYF. The CDR3 nucleotides read TGTGCCAGCAGTTTAAGACAGGGGGTCGGATGGCTGTACTTC.

This clonotype has only a few counts. The chain combines TRBV11-2 with TRBJ2-5, with 7 bases aligning to TRBD2. CDR3 length: 17 residues. V lost 7 bases to trimming and J lost 4 bases; unmatched junction nucleotides: 18. CDR1 and CDR2 from the germline V gene are SGHAT and FQNNGV. The CDR3 DNA is TGTGCCAGCAAGTTTACCGGGGGAGGGCCTTTGGGAGAGACCCAGTACTTC. It is translated as CASKFTGGGPLGETQYF.

The rearrangement joins TRBV5-1 to TRBJ2-7; 8 nucleotides align to TRBD1. The J segment lost 6 bases and the V segment lost 4 bases, leaving 6 bases of the junction unmatched. This CDR3 comprises 13 residues. Per germline, CDR1 SGHRS and CDR2 YFSETQ. The DNA of the CDR3 is TGCGCCAGCAGCCGGGGGACAGGCTCCGAGCAGTACGTC. Its translation: CASSRGTGSEQYV.

This clonotype was observed a few times. V usage is TRBV5-1 and J usage is TRBJ2-2; no clear D. This CDR3 region has 15 residues. The V gene lost 4 bases and the J gene lost 2 bases, with 12 bases spanning the gap. Germline CDR1 and CDR2: SGHRS and YFSETQ. Here the CDR3 DNA reads TGCGCCAGCAGCATTAGGACGGTAAACACCGGGGAGCTGTTTTTT. This gives the protein CASSIRTVNTGELFF.

The chain carries TRBV6-2 or TRBV6-3 and TRBJ2-7, with 10 bases fitting TRBD2. Germline lookup yields CDR1 MNHEY and CDR2 SVGEGT. This CDR3 has 18 residues. V was clipped by 7 bases and J by 2 bases; unmatched bases: 17. CDR3 bases: TGTGCCAGCACTCATACAGGGACTAGCGCTTCAAGGGCCTACGAGCAGTACTTC. This encodes CASTHTGTSASRAYEQYF.

This clonotype was found a few times. The rearrangement joins TRBV12-5 to TRBJ2-5; 7 nucleotides agree with TRBD1. CDR3 length: 14 amino acids. V trimming: 6 bases; J trimming: 3 bases; junction bases outside the gene matches: 7. Germline CDR1 LGHNT, CDR2 FRNRAP. The CDR3 is CASGEGQPKETQYF. In DNA, the CDR3 is TGTGCTAGTGGAGAGGGACAGCCGAAAGAGACCCAGTACTTC.

This clonotype has only a few counts. V usage is TRBV7-2 and J usage is TRBJ2-5, with TRBD2 matching over 13 bases. V gave up 2 bases and J gave up 4 bases; unmatched junction bases: 7. This CDR3 contains 17 residues. Germline CDR1 and CDR2: SGHTA and FQGNSA. The CDR3 coding sequence is TGTGCCAGCAGCTTAAGACTAGCGGGAGGTTTAGGAGAGACCCAGTACTTC. It yields the protein CASSLRLAGGLGETQYF.

This clonotype has more than one count but fewer than ten. The V and J genes are TRBV11-3 and TRBJ2-5; 7 bases map to TRBD2. CDR3 length: 14 amino acids. The trim removed 6 bases at V and 1 base at J, leaving 5 bases unmatched. Germline V gene data show CDR1 as SGHNT and CDR2 as YENEEA. CDR3 bases: TGTGCCAGCAGAACGGGGGGTATCCAAGAGACCCAGTACTTC. It yields the protein CASRTGGIQETQYF.

V is TRBV7-8 and J is TRBJ2-1, with D perhaps TRBD1 (6 bases). The CDR3 length is 11 residues. Germline-derived CDR1 and CDR2 are SGHVS and FQNEAQ. Between the trimmed V and J ends, which lost 8 bases and 15 bases, there was a span of 17 bases. The CDR3 DNA is TGTGCCAGCGGTACACAGGGATTTGGGTTCTTC. Translated: CASGTQGFGFF.

Only a few counts were recorded for this clonotype. The rearrangement uses TRBV13 and TRBJ2-3, with 14 bases fitting TRBD2. Trimming at V came to 5 bases and at J to 4 bases, leaving 8 bases not matched to a gene. The CDR3 loop spans 17 amino acids. Looked up from germline, CDR1 is PRHDT and CDR2 is FYEKMQ (reference sequence). The DNA of the CDR3 is TGTGCCAGCAGCCCTCCGACTAGCGGGAGGGAGGCAGATACGCAGTATTTT. It yields the protein CASSPPTSGREADTQYF.

This clonotype was detected a few times. The rearrangement links TRBV3-1 to TRBJ1-2; tentative D call: TRBD1 (5 bases). CDR1 is LGHDT and CDR2 is YNNKEL in the germline V gene (reference sequence). This CDR3 spans 14 amino acids. V lost 1 base, J lost 4 bases, and 10 bases lay in between. The CDR3 spells CASSQGRQTYGYTF. The CDR3 nucleotides read TGTGCCAGCAGCCAAGGGCGACAGACCTATGGCTACACCTTC.

Many counts were recorded for this clonotype. The chain carries TRBV10-3 and TRBJ1-1; D gene unclear. Germline-derived CDR1 and CDR2 are ENHRY and SYGVKD. Trimming took 2 bases from V and 10 from J, leaving 8 bases between them. The CDR3 is made up of 11 amino acids. CDR3: CAISERRGAFF. Here the CDR3 DNA reads TGTGCCATCAGTGAGAGGCGGGGAGCTTTCTTT.

The chain recombines TRBV20-1 with TRBJ2-7, with TRBD2 as a possible D gene (6 bases). This CDR3 has 17 residues. The V gene's germline CDR1 is DFQATT and CDR2 SNEGSKA (reference sequence). V gave up 5 bases and J gave up 0 bases, with 23 bases separating them. The CDR3 sequence is CSAGSLGRRAPSYEQYF. DNA for the CDR3: TGCAGTGCTGGGAGTTTGGGGAGGAGGGCCCCCTCCTACGAGCAGTACTTC.